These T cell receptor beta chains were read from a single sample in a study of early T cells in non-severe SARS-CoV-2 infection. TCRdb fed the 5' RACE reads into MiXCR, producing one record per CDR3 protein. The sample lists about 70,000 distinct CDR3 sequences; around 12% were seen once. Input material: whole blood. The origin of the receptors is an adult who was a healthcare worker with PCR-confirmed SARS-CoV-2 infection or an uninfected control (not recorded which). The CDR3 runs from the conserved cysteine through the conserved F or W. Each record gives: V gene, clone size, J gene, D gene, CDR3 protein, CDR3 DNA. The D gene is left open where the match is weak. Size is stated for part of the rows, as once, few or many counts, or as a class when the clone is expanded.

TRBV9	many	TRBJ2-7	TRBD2	CASSATTSGRAGEQYF	TGTGCCAGCAGCGCCACGACTAGCGGGAGGGCAGGGGAGCAGTACTTC
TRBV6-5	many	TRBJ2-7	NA	CASRYRVYEQYF	TGTGCCAGCAGATACAGGGTATACGAGCAGTACTTC
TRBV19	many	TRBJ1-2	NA	CASSINPAPPYGYTF	TGTGCCAGTAGTATTAACCCGGCTCCTCCGTATGGCTACACCTTC
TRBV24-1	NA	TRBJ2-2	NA	CATSDRLSTGELFF	TGTGCCACCAGTGATAGGTTGTCCACCGGGGAGCTGTTTTTT
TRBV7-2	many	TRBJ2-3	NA	CASSPGASLREDTQYF	TGTGCCAGCAGCCCAGGGGCTAGCCTACGGGAAGATACGCAGTATTTT
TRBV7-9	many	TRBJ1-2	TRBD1	CASSQDRKGYTF	TGTGCCAGCAGCCAGGACAGGAAAGGCTACACCTTC
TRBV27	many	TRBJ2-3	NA	CASSSDQRAQYF	TGTGCCAGCAGTTCCGATCAGAGGGCGCAGTATTTT
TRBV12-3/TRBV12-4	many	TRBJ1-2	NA	CASSRTGSRGYTF	TGTGCCAGCAGTCGCACAGGGTCGCGAGGCTACACCTTC
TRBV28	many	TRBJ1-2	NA	CASSSGNYGYTF	TGTGCCAGCAGTAGTGGAAACTATGGCTACACCTTC
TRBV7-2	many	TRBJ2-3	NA	CASSFRTSTDTQYF	TGTGCCAGCAGCTTTCGGACTAGCACAGATACGCAGTATTTT
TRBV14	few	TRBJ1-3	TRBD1	CASSQQGDRSGNTIYF	TGTGCCAGCAGCCAACAGGGGGATAGATCGGGAAACACCATATATTTT
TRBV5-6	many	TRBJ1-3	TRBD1	CASSSRDSIGNTIYF	TGTGCCAGCAGCTCGAGGGACAGCATTGGAAACACCATATATTTT
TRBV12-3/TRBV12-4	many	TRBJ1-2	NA	CASSQSPRVYGYTF	TGTGCCAGCAGTCAGTCCCCCAGGGTCTATGGCTACACCTTC
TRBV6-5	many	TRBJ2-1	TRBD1	CASSYEGGNPHYNEQFF	TGTGCCAGCAGTTACGAAGGGGGCAACCCCCATTACAATGAGCAGTTCTTC
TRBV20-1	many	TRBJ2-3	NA	CSATSGSTDTQYF	TGCAGTGCTACGAGCGGGAGCACAGATACGCAGTATTTT
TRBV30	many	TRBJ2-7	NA	CAWTNNLLYEQYF	TGTGCCTGGACCAACAACCTACTATACGAGCAGTACTTC
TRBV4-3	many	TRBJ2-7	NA	CASSQARREMDEQYF	TGCGCCAGCAGCCAAGCAAGACGGGAGATGGACGAGCAGTACTTC
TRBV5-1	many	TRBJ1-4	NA	CASSLDTTNEKLFF	TGCGCCAGCAGCTTGGACACAACTAATGAAAAACTGTTTTTT
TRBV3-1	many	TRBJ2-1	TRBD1	CASSQERTGRIHNEQFF	TGTGCCAGCAGCCAAGAGAGGACAGGCCGTATTCACAATGAGCAGTTCTTC
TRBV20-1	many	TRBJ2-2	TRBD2	CSAGGGAVTGELFF	TGCAGTGCTGGCGGGGGGGCCGTAACCGGGGAGCTGTTTTTT
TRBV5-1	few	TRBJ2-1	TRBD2	CASSFSGDNEQFF	TGCGCCAGCAGCTTTAGCGGGGACAATGAGCAGTTCTTC
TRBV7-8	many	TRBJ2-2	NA	CASSRAVTTGELFF	TGTGCCAGCAGCCGTGCTGTCACCACCGGGGAGCTGTTTTTT
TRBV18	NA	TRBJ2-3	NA	CASSLQASTDTQYF	TGTGCCAGCTCACTTCAAGCGAGCACAGATACGCAGTATTTT
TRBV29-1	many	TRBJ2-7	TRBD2	CSAWTSGSYEQYF	TGCAGCGCATGGACTAGCGGGTCCTACGAGCAGTACTTC
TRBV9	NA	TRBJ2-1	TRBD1	CASSVPGQGNYNEQFF	TGTGCCAGCAGCGTACCGGGACAGGGGAACTACAATGAGCAGTTCTTC
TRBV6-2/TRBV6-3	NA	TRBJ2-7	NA	CASSYTSGIEQYF	TGTGCCAGCAGTTACACCTCAGGGATTGAGCAGTACTTC
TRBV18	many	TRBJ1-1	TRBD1	CASSQTGARTEAFF	TGTGCCAGCTCCCAGACAGGGGCGAGAACTGAAGCTTTCTTT
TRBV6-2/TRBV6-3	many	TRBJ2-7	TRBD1	CASSPGDRGVDEQYF	TGTGCCAGCAGCCCAGGGGACAGGGGTGTAGACGAGCAGTACTTC
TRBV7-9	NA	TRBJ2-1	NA	CASSLKAQHNEQFF	TGTGCCAGCAGCTTAAAGGCACAGCACAATGAGCAGTTCTTC
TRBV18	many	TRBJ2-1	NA	CASSPNPLEEQFF	TGTGCCAGCTCACCAAATCCCCTCGAGGAGCAGTTCTTC
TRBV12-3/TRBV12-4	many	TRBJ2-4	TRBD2	CASSTTVSGARYIQYF	TGTGCCAGCAGTACGACCGTCAGCGGGGCGCGGTACATTCAGTACTTC
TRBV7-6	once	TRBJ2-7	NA	CASSPGNTLAYEQYF	TGTGCCAGCAGCCCAGGAAATACACTTGCCTACGAGCAGTACTTC
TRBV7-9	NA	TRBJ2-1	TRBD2	CASSLVRLAGGWEQFF	TGTGCCAGCAGCTTAGTCCGACTAGCGGGGGGATGGGAGCAGTTCTTC
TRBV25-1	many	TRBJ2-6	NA	CASSEYKLGRDPDSSGANVLTF	TGTGCCAGCAGTGAATATAAATTGGGTCGGGACCCTGACAGCTCTGGGGCCAACGTCCTGACTTTC
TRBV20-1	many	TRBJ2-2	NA	CSAITRNTGELFF	TGCAGTGCTATCACTAGGAACACCGGGGAGCTGTTTTTT
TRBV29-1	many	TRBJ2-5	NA	CSGLGPNQETQYF	TGCAGCGGACTGGGCCCGAACCAAGAGACCCAGTACTTC
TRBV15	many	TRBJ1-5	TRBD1	CATSTQEGDRGNQPQHF	TGTGCCACCAGCACCCAGGAAGGGGACAGGGGCAATCAGCCCCAGCATTTT
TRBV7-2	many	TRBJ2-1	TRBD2	CASSLVASGRAHNEQFF	TGTGCCAGCAGCTTGGTGGCTAGCGGGAGGGCCCACAATGAGCAGTTCTTC